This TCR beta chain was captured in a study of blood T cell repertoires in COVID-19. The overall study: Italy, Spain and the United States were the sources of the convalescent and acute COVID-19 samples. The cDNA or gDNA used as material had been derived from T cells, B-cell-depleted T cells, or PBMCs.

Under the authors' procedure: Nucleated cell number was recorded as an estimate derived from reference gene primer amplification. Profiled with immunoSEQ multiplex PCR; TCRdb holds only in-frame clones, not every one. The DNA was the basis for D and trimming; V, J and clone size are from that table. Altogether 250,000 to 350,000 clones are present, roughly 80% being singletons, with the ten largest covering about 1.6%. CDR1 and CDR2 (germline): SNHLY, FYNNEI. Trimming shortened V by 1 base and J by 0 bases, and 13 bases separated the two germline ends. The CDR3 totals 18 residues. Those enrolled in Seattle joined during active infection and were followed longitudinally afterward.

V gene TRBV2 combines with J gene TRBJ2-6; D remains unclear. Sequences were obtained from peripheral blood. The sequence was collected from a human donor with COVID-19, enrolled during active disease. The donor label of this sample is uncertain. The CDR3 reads CASSEGTDPFSGANVLTF. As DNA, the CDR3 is TGTGCCAGCAGTGAAGGCACAGACCCCTTCTCTGGGGCCAACGTCCTGACTTTC.